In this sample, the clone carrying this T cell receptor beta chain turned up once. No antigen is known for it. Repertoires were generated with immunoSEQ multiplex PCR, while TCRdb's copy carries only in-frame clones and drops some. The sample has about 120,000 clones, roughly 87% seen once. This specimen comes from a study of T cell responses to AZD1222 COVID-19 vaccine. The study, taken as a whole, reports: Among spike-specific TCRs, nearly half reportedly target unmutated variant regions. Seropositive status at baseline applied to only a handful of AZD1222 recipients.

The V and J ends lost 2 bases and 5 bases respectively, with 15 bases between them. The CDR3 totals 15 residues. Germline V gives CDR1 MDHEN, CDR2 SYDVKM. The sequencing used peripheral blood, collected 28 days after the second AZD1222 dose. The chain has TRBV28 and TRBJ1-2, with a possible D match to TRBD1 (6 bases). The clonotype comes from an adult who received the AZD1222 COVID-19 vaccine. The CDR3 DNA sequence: TGTGCCAGCAGTTTAGGCGGGACAACCGAGTATGGCTACACCTTC. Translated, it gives CASSLGGTTEYGYTF.